Shown below are 32 T cell receptor beta chains from a single sample sequenced in a study of response to subunit inactivated influenza vaccine. A single record per CDR3 protein comes from TCRdb applying MiXCR to the RT-PCR reads. The repertoire holds 500,000 to 650,000 distinct CDR3 sequences, around 8% seen once, with over 10% in the top ten. Sequenced here: PBMCs from blood, sampled 23 to 25 months after vaccination. All receptors come from a man aged 50 to 69 who received an inactivated influenza vaccine.

Only a few counts were recorded for this clonotype. The V call is TRBV20-1, the J call TRBJ2-7, with 8 bases that match TRBD2. The trim removed 4 bases at V and 2 bases at J, leaving 7 bases unmatched. The CDR3 contains 14 residues. CDR1 is DFQATT and CDR2 is SNEGSKA in the germline V gene (reference sequence). Here the CDR3 DNA reads TGCAGTGCTATGCGGGGGGCCGGGGCCTACGAGCAGTACTTC. Translated: CSAMRGAGAYEQYF.

The gene calls are TRBV12-3 or TRBV12-4 and TRBJ1-2, with 12 positions matching TRBD1. The CDR3 covers 17 residues. The J segment lost 8 bases and the V segment lost 5 bases, leaving 15 bases of the junction unmatched. This CDR3 is CASSQRNPGQGAGGYTF. The CDR3 DNA reads as TGTGCCAGCAGTCAAAGGAATCCGGGACAGGGGGCCGGAGGCTACACCTTC.

This clonotype was seen a few times. The V call is TRBV10-3, the J call TRBJ2-1; D not certain. This CDR3 is 15 amino acids long. Germline CDR1 is ENHRY and CDR2 is SYGVKD. V gave up 3 bases and J gave up 2 bases, with 11 bases separating them. The CDR3 protein is CAISDSVRTYNEQFF. As DNA, the CDR3 is TGTGCCATCAGTGACAGCGTGCGGACCTACAATGAGCAGTTCTTC.

There are a few counts of this clonotype. This chain uses TRBV7-2 with TRBJ1-1; TRBD1 aligns across 10 bases. The CDR3 runs to 15 residues. V was clipped by 1 base and J by 5 bases; unmatched bases: 4. Germline assignment: CDR1 SGHTA and CDR2 FQGNSA. The CDR3 coding sequence is TGTGCCAGCAGCTTAGACGGACAGGGGGTGACTGAAGCTTTCTTT. It translates to CASSLDGQGVTEAFF.

This clonotype was recorded many times. This chain connects TRBV20-1 to TRBJ2-5; 7 bases agree with TRBD1. V lost 1 base, J lost 1 base, and 9 bases stayed unmatched. The CDR3 sequence is 16 residues long. Germline V gives CDR1 DFQATT, CDR2 SNEGSKA (reference sequence). The CDR3 DNA is TGCAGTGCTAGAGCAATCGGGACAGTGACCCAAGAGACCCAGTACTTC. Translated, it gives CSARAIGTVTQETQYF.

The sample holds a few counts of this clonotype. This sequence joins TRBV7-2 and TRBJ2-1; D gene ambiguous. Germline CDR1 and CDR2: SGHTA and FQGNSA. Between the trimmed V and J ends, which lost 3 bases and 9 bases, there was a span of 15 bases. The CDR3 extends over 14 amino acids. Here the CDR3 DNA reads TGTGCCAGCAGCTTGTTAGACTCGCCCGGTGAGCAGTTCTTC. Its protein product is CASSLLDSPGEQFF.

This clonotype occurred many times. The chain links TRBV6-5 to TRBJ2-1; no clear D. The ends were cut back, 0 bases at V and 6 bases at J, with 9 bases in the middle. The CDR3 runs to 14 residues. Looked up from germline, CDR1 is MNHEY and CDR2 is SVGAGI. This CDR3 is CASSYSARFNEQFF. The CDR3 DNA is TGTGCCAGCAGTTACTCGGCCCGTTTCAATGAGCAGTTCTTC.

At least ten counts were recorded for this clonotype. V gene TRBV10-3 combines with J gene TRBJ2-1; 7 positions agree with TRBD2. The germline gives CDR1 ENHRY, CDR2 SYGVKD. The CDR3 is made up of 15 amino acids. V shed 6 bases and J 0 bases; nucleotides not matched to a gene: 5. CDR3 bases: TGTGCCATCAGATATGCGGGAGACTCCTACAATGAGCAGTTCTTC. Its translation: CAIRYAGDSYNEQFF.

The table lists this clonotype with a few counts. V usage is TRBV18 and J usage is TRBJ1-2; a weak D match, TRBD1 (6 bases). Germline V gene lookup returns CDR1 KGHSH and CDR2 LQKENI. This CDR3 contains 15 residues. V was clipped by 2 bases and J by 4 bases, with 14 bases between them. CDR3 sequence: CASSPIRTAFYGYTF. The DNA for the CDR3 is TGTGCCAGCTCACCAATACGGACAGCTTTCTATGGCTACACCTTC. Drawing the rest from reference TRBV18 and TRBJ1-2, the complete variable domain is NAGVMQNPRHLVRRRGQEARLRCSPMKGHSHVYWYRQLPEEGLKFMVYLQKENIIDESGMPKERFSAEFPKEGPSILRIQQVVRGDSAAYFCASSPIRTAFYGYTFGSGTRLTVV.

This clonotype was observed a handful of times. This chain links TRBV5-1 with TRBJ2-1; 10 bases align to TRBD2. The V segment lost 2 bases and the J segment 4 bases; nucleotides outside the gene matches: 6. CDR1 and CDR2 from the germline V gene are SGHRS and YFSETQ. The CDR3 is 16 amino acids. The CDR3 DNA is TGCGCCAGCAGCTTAAAGACTAGCGGGCCTTACAATGAGCAGTTCTTC. Its translation: CASSLKTSGPYNEQFF. The whole variable domain, remainder taken from reference TRBV5-1 and TRBJ2-1, is KAGVTQTPRYLIKTRGQQVTLSCSPISGHRSVSWYQQTPGQGLQFLFEYFSETQRNKGNFPGRFSGRQFSNSRSEMNVSTLELGDSALYLCASSLKTSGPYNEQFFGPGTRLTVL.

At least ten counts were recorded for this clonotype. The chain recombines TRBV6-1 with TRBJ2-1; 13 bases are a match to TRBD2. V was pared by 6 bases and J by 6 bases, with 14 bases of the junction left unmatched. The CDR3 length is 18 residues. Germline V lookup: CDR1 MNHNS, CDR2 SASEGT. Here the CDR3 DNA reads TGTGCCAGCAGGCATGCGACATGGACTAGCGGGAGCCCCAATGAGCAGTTCTTC. The encoded protein is CASRHATWTSGSPNEQFF.

This clonotype was detected many times. This chain joins TRBV7-2 and TRBJ2-3; D ambiguous. The CDR3 consists of 14 residues. V lost 0 bases to trimming and J lost 5 bases, with 9 bases between them. The germline V gene encodes CDR1 SGHTA and CDR2 FQGNSA. DNA of the CDR3: TGTGCCAGCAGCTTAGCACAGTCTCTAGATACGCAGTATTTT. Its translation is CASSLAQSLDTQYF.

This clonotype has only a few counts. The chain has TRBV6-1 and TRBJ2-3, with D possibly called TRBD1 or TRBD2 (6 bases each). CDR3 length: 14 amino acids. The V gene's germline CDR1 is MNHNS and CDR2 SASEGT. With 7 bases removed from V and 6 bases from J, the gap between germline ends came to 17 bases. CDR3 sequence: CASNTGPEGDTQYF. In nucleotides, the CDR3 is TGTGCCAGCAATACAGGGCCGGAGGGCGATACGCAGTATTTT.

This clonotype was counted at least ten times. V is TRBV4-2 and J is TRBJ2-1; 16 positions agree with TRBD2. The V gene end was trimmed by 0 bases and the J gene end by 4 bases; junction bases not matched to a gene: 6. The CDR3 extends over 19 amino acids. Germline-derived CDR1 and CDR2 are LGHNA and YNFKEQ. The CDR3 sequence is CASSQEGLAGGLKYNEQFF. CDR3 nucleotides: TGTGCCAGCAGCCAAGAGGGACTAGCGGGAGGGTTAAAATACAATGAGCAGTTCTTC.

This clonotype has more than one count but fewer than ten. The chain uses TRBV20-1 and TRBJ2-7; D not certain. Per germline, CDR1 DFQATT and CDR2 SNEGSKA (reference sequence). The CDR3 extends over 15 amino acids. V was clipped by 3 bases and J by 0 bases, with 15 bases between them. CDR3 DNA: TGCAGTGCTAGTTCCGGCCACACGGGCTCCTACGAGCAGTACTTC. This encodes CSASSGHTGSYEQYF.

This clonotype was picked up a small number of times. The chain links TRBV10-3 to TRBJ1-2; a possible D gene is TRBD1 (6 bases). The CDR3 has 17 residues. CDR1 is ENHRY and CDR2 is SYGVKD in the germline V gene. Trimming removed 0 bases at V and 4 bases at J, with 18 bases between. CDR3 region: CAISESRDTPGGYGYTF. The DNA for the CDR3 is TGTGCCATCAGTGAGTCCCGGGACACACCAGGTGGCTATGGCTACACCTTC.

The chain combines TRBV2 with TRBJ1-1, with D possibly TRBD1 on 5 matching bases. The CDR3 sequence is 16 residues long. Per the germline V gene, CDR1 is SNHLY and CDR2 is FYNNEI. V was trimmed by 2 bases and J by 0 bases, leaving 13 bases between them. CDR3 in amino acids: CASSEYRGIMNTEAFF. The CDR3 nucleotides read TGTGCCAGCAGTGAATATAGGGGAATCATGAACACTGAAGCTTTCTTT. The full variable domain, in which reference TRBV2 and TRBJ1-1 provide the parts outside the CDR3, is EPEVTQTPSHQVTQMGQEVILRCVPISNHLYFYWYRQILGQKVEFLVSFYNNEISEKSEIFDDQFSVERPDGSNFTLKIRSTKLEDSAMYFCASSEYRGIMNTEAFFGQGTRLTVV.

In its sample, this clonotype was seen a few times. This may be a read error: a much more frequent sequence differs by one nucleotide. The chain is built from TRBV6-5 and TRBJ2-7, with 7 bases aligning to TRBD1. CDR1 is MNHEY, CDR2 SVGAGI, per germline. The CDR3 runs to 14 residues. The ends lost 2 bases at V and 1 base at J; junction bases unmatched: 2. In DNA, the CDR3 is TGTGCCAGCAGTTACCCGACAGGGTCCTACGAGCAGTACTTC. Translating gives CASSYPTGSYEQYF.

This clonotype was counted only a few times. This chain connects TRBV9 to TRBJ1-1; D remains unclear. Germline CDR1 is SGDLS and CDR2 is YYNGEE. Deletions cut 1 base from V and 1 base from J, with 14 bases between. The CDR3 has 16 amino acids. Here the CDR3 DNA reads TGTGCCAGCAGCGTAAAGGCGGTAGGGCGGAACACTGAAGCTTTCTTT. This translates into CASSVKAVGRNTEAFF. The full variable domain, in which reference TRBV9 and TRBJ1-1 provide the parts outside the CDR3, is DSGVTQTPKHLITATGQRVTLRCSPRSGDLSVYWYQQSLDQGLQFLIQYYNGEERAKGNILERFSAQQFPDLHSELNLSSLELGDSALYFCASSVKAVGRNTEAFFGQGTRLTVV.

This clonotype was observed a handful of times. The rearrangement joins TRBV12-3 or TRBV12-4 to TRBJ2-5, with 9 bases aligning to TRBD1. There are 14 residues in the CDR3. The V and J ends lost 5 bases and 1 base, in that order; junction bases with no gene match: 2. CDR3 loop: CASSDRGSQETQYF. In nucleotides, the CDR3 is TGTGCCAGCAGTGACAGGGGGTCCCAAGAGACCCAGTACTTC.

This clonotype has a handful of counts. This chain connects TRBV7-3 to TRBJ2-1; 7 nucleotides line up with TRBD2. The junction had 0 bases not matched to a gene; V was cut back by 3 bases and J by 4 bases. This CDR3 comprises 13 residues. The germline CDR1 and CDR2 sequences are SGHTA and FQGTGA. The CDR3 bases are TGTGCCAGCAGCTTCGGGGGGTACAATGAGCAGTTCTTC. This translates into CASSFGGYNEQFF.

This clonotype was found a few times. V and J are TRBV7-8 and TRBJ1-1, with D unresolved. The CDR3 covers 16 residues. Germline CDR1 is SGHVS and CDR2 is FQNEAQ. The ends were cut back, 3 bases at V and 0 bases at J, with 14 bases in the middle. The CDR3 region is CASSFSGRPMNTEAFF. Here the CDR3 DNA reads TGTGCCAGCAGCTTCTCGGGCAGACCCATGAACACTGAAGCTTTCTTT.

This clonotype was detected a few times. The chain couples TRBV20-1 to TRBJ2-1; D may be TRBD2 (5 bases). CDR1 is DFQATT and CDR2 is SNEGSKA in the germline V gene (reference sequence). Trimming removed 6 bases at V and 4 bases at J, with 19 bases between. This CDR3 is built from 15 residues. CDR3 coding DNA: TGCAGTGCCCAAGCTACAAAGTGGGAGTACAATGAGCAGTTCTTC. This gives the protein CSAQATKWEYNEQFF.

V gene TRBV20-1 combines with J gene TRBJ1-2; no clear D gene. The V and J ends lost 6 bases and 2 bases respectively, with 10 bases between them. The CDR3 contains 12 residues. Germline loops: CDR1 DFQATT, CDR2 SNEGSKA (reference sequence). The CDR3 reads CSALVENYGYTF. The CDR3 DNA sequence: TGCAGTGCCCTAGTAGAAAACTATGGCTACACCTTC.

This clonotype was found many times. The J gene is TRBJ2-7, the V gene TRBV5-1; no clear D gene. The V and J ends lost 2 bases and 3 bases respectively, with 12 bases between them. Germline V CDR1 and CDR2: SGHRS, YFSETQ. There are 14 residues in the CDR3. The CDR3 nucleotides read TGCGCCAGCAGCTTAACAACAGTTGTCTACGAGCAGTACTTC. The encoded protein is CASSLTTVVYEQYF.

This clonotype has just a few counts. This chain links TRBV24-1 with TRBJ1-2, with 7 bases aligning to TRBD1. Trimming cost V 11 bases and J 4 bases; bases outside gene matches: 9. The CDR3 is 13 amino acids. Germline-derived CDR1 and CDR2 are KGHDR and SFDVKD. The DNA of the CDR3 is TGTGCCATGTCGGGACAGATCTTCTATGGCTACACCTTC. Its translation is CAMSGQIFYGYTF.

This clonotype was found many times. The rearrangement joins TRBV29-1 to TRBJ2-1; possibly TRBD1 for D (6 bases). The CDR3 spans 13 residues. Germline lookup yields CDR1 SQVTM and CDR2 ANQGSEA. V was pared by 5 bases and J by 10 bases, with 18 bases between. The CDR3 spells CSVWKGHQYEQFF. The CDR3, as DNA: TGCAGCGTTTGGAAGGGACATCAGTACGAGCAGTTCTTC.

This clonotype was detected only a few times. The chain carries TRBV28 and TRBJ2-7; D unresolved. The CDR3 has 15 amino acids. Looked up from germline, CDR1 is MDHEN and CDR2 is SYDVKM. The V end was cut by 3 bases, the J end by 7 bases, with 19 bases between. The CDR3 DNA reads TGTGCCAGCAGTTTGTCGGCCTTAGGCATATTAGAGCAGTACTTC. Translated: CASSLSALGILEQYF.

This clonotype was seen repeatedly, ten times or more. This chain links TRBV25-1 with TRBJ2-3; D is uncertain. This CDR3 region has 16 residues. V was shortened by 1 base and J by 1 base, with 12 bases between the two germline ends. Germline V CDR1 and CDR2: MGHDK, SYGVNS. The CDR3 nucleotides read TGTGCCAGCAGTGAATGGGCAAGGGATCGCACAGATACGCAGTATTTT. This translates into CASSEWARDRTDTQYF.

This clonotype was seen repeatedly, ten times or more. This chain uses TRBV2 with TRBJ2-7; D uncertain. Germline CDR1 reads SNHLY; CDR2 reads FYNNEI. Trimming removed 5 bases at V and 2 bases at J, with 16 bases between. CDR3 length: 15 amino acids. The CDR3 loop reads CASSRDLAVTYEQYF. The CDR3 nucleotides are TGTGCCAGCAGTCGCGACTTGGCGGTGACCTACGAGCAGTACTTC.

This clonotype was seen ten or more times. The chain employs TRBV12-3 or TRBV12-4 and TRBJ2-7; D call uncertain. V gave up 3 bases and J gave up 3 bases, with 12 bases separating them. There are 14 residues in the CDR3. The CDR3 loop reads CASSLERVVYEQYF. CDR3 in DNA: TGTGCCAGCAGTTTGGAACGGGTCGTCTACGAGCAGTACTTC.

This sequence joins TRBV7-9 and TRBJ2-1; D remains unclear. This CDR3 is 14 amino acids long. Between the trimmed V and J ends, which lost 7 bases and 4 bases, there was a span of 14 bases. The V gene's germline CDR1 is SEHNR and CDR2 FQNEAQ (reference sequence). CDR3 bases: TGTGCCAGCACCTCAGACCAGCCATACAATGAGCAGTTCTTC. Protein product: CASTSDQPYNEQFF.